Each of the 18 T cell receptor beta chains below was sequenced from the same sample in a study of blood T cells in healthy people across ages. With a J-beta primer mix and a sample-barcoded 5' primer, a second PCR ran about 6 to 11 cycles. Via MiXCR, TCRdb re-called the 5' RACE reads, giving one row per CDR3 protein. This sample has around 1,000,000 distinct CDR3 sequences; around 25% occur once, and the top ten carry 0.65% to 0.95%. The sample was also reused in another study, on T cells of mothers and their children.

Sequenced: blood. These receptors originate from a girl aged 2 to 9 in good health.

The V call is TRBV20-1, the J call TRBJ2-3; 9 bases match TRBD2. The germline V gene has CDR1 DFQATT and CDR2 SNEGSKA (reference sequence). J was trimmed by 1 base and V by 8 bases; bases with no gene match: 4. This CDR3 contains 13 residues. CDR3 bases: TGCAGTCCTCGGACTAGCGGCACAGATACGCAGTATTTT. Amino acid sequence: CSPRTSGTDTQYF.

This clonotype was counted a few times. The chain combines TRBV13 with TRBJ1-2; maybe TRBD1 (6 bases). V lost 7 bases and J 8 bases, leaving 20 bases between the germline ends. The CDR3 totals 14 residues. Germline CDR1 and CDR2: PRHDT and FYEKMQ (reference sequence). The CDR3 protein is CASIGRGHLGGYTF. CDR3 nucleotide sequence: TGTGCCAGCATTGGCCGGGGGCATTTAGGGGGCTACACCTTC.

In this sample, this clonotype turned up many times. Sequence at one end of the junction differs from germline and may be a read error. The CDR3 protein is CASSFTGGETQYF. The CDR3 DNA reads TGTGCCAGCAGTTTTACGGGGGGGGAGACCCAGTACTTC. The chain is built from TRBV5-1 and TRBJ2-5, with 8 positions matching TRBD2. CDR3 length: 13 amino acids. CDR1 and CDR2 from the germline V gene are SGHRS and YFSETQ. The complete variable domain, with remaining parts taken from reference TRBV5-1 and TRBJ2-5, reads KAGVTQTPRYLIKTRGQQVTLSCSPISGHRSVSWYQQTPGQGLQFLFEYFSETQRNKGNFPGRFSGRQFSNSRSEMNVSTLELGDSALYLCASSFTGGETQYFGPGTRLLVL.

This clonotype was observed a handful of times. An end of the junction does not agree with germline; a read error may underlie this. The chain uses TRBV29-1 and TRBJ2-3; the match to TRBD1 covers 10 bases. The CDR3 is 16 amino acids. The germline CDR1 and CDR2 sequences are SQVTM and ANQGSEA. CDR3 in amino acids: CSAEIRQGALANTQYF. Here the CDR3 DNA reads TGCAGCGCTGAAATTCGACAGGGGGCGTTAGCGAATACGCAGTATTTT.

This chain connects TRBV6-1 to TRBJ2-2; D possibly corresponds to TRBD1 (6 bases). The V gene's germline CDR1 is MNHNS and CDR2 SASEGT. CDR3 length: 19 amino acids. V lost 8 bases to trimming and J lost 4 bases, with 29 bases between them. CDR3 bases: TGTGCCAGCCGAACGTCGAGGGGCCCTCGGACAGCTCTCACCGGGGAGCTGTTTTTT. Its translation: CASRTSRGPRTALTGELFF.

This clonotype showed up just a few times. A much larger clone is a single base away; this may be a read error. The CDR3 loop reads CASSHNSGKETQYF. The CDR3 DNA follows: TGTGCCAGCAGCCATAATAGCGGTAAAGAGACCCAGTACTTC. This chain uses TRBV7-2 with TRBJ2-1; weak D call: TRBD2 (6 bases). The closer fit of TRBJ2-5 to the DNA end suggests the J call may be wrong. Germline V CDR1 and CDR2: SGHTA, FQGNSA. The CDR3 consists of 14 residues.

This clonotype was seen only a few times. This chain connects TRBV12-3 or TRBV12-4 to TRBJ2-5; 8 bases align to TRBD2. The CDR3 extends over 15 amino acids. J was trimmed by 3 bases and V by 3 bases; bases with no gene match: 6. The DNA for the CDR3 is TGTGCCAGCAGTTTCTCCGGGGGGGGAGAAGAGACCCAGTACTTC. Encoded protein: CASSFSGGGEETQYF.

In DNA form, the CDR3 reads TGTGCCAGCAGTGAATACGAGGGAGCAGATACGCAGTATTTT. Its protein is CASSEYEGADTQYF. J is TRBJ2-3 and V is TRBV25-1, with D perhaps matching TRBD2 (5 bases). The CDR3 contains 14 residues. V was shortened by 0 bases and J by 4 bases, with 8 bases between the two germline ends. Per germline, CDR1 MGHDK and CDR2 SYGVNS. Together with reference TRBV25-1 and TRBJ2-3, the CDR3 gives the full variable domain: EADIYQTPRYLVIGTGKKITLECSQTMGHDKMYWYQQDPGMELHLIHYSYGVNSTEKGDLSSESTVSRIRTEHFPLTLESARPSHTSQYLCASSEYEGADTQYFGPGTRLTVL.

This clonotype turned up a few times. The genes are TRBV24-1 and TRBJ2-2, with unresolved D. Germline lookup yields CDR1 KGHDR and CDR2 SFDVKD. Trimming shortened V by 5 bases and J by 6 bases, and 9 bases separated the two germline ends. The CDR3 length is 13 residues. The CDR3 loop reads CATSVLLAGELFF. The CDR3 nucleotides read TGTGCCACCAGTGTACTATTGGCCGGGGAGCTGTTTTTT.

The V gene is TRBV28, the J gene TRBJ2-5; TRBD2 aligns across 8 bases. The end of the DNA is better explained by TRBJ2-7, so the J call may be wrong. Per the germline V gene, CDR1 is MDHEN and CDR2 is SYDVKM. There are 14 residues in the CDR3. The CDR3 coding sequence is TGTGCCAGCAGTCCCAGCGGGAGCGGTAGCGAGCAGTACTTC. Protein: CASSPSGSGSEQYF.

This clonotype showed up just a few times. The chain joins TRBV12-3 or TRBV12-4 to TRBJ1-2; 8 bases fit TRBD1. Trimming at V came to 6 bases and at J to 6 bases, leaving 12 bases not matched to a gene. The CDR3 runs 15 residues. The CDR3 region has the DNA TGTGCCAGCAGCACTGGGACAGGTGATGATCATGGCTACACCTTC. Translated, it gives CASSTGTGDDHGYTF.

CDR3 coding DNA: TGCGCCAGCAGTGGTCAAGACGGACAGGGTACAGATACGCAGTATTTT. Translation gives CASSGQDGQGTDTQYF. The chain has TRBV10-1 and TRBJ2-3; 8 nucleotides match TRBD1. J lost 3 bases, V lost 4 bases, and 9 bases had no gene match. CDR1 is WNHNN and CDR2 is SYGVQD in the germline V gene (reference sequence). The CDR3 contains 16 residues.

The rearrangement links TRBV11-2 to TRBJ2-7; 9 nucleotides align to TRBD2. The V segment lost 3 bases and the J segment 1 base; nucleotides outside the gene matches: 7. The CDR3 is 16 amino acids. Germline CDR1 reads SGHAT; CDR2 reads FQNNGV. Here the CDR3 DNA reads TGTGCCAGCAGCTTTGGACTAGCGTTTGATTCCTACGAGCAGTACTTC. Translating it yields CASSFGLAFDSYEQYF.

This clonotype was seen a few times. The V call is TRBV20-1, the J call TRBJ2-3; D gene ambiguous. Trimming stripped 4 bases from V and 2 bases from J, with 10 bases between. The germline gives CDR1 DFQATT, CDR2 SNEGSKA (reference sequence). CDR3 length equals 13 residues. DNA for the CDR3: TGCAGTGCTACCGGCTCCAACACAGATACGCAGTATTTT. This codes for CSATGSNTDTQYF.

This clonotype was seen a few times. This CDR3 is CATSRDSGTEAFF. In DNA, the CDR3 is TGTGCCACCAGCAGAGATTCAGGAACTGAAGCTTTCTTT. The chain combines TRBV15 with TRBJ1-1; no clear D gene. Germline V gene data show CDR1 as LNHNV and CDR2 as YYDKDF (reference sequence). V lost 0 bases and J 5 bases, leaving 7 bases between the germline ends. The CDR3 contains 13 residues.

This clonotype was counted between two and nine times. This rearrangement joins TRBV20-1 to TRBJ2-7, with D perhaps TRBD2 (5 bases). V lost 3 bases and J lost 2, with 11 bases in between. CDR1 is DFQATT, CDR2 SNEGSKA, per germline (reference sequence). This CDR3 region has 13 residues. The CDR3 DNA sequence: TGCAGTGCTAGCCCGACTATTACCTACGAGCAGTACTTC. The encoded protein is CSASPTITYEQYF.

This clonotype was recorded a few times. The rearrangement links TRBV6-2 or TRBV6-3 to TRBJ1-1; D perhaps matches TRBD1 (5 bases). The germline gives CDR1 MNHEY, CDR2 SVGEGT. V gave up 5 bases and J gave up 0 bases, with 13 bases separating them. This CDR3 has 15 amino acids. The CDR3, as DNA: TGTGCCAGCAGTGGGGGGACCGTCATGAACACTGAAGCTTTCTTT. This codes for CASSGGTVMNTEAFF.

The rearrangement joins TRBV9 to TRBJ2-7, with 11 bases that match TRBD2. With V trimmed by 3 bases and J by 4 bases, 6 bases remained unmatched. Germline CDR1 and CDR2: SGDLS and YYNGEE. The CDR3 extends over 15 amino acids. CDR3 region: CASSGPSGRSYEQYF. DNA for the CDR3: TGTGCCAGCAGCGGACCTAGCGGGAGGTCTTACGAGCAGTACTTC.